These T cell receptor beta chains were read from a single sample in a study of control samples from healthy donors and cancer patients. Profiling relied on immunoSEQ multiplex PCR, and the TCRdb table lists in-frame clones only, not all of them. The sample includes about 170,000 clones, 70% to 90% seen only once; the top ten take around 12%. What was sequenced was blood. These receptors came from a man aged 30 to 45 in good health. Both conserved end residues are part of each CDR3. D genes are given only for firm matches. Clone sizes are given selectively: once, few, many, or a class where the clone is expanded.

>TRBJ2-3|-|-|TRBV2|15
TGTGCCAGCAGTCGCCCCAAGACTAGCACAGATACGCAGTATTTT
CASSRPKTSTDTQYF
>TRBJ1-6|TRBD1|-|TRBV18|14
TGTGCCAGCTCTATCGACAGGGGAAGTTCACCCCTCCACTTT
CASSIDRGSSPLHF
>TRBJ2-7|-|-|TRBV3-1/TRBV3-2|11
TGTGCCAGCAGCCAAGTCCGGGAGCAGTACTTC
CASSQVREQYF
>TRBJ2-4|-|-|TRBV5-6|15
TGTGCCAGCAGCCCACAGATACTAGAGGCGGGCATTCAGTACTTC
CASSPQILEAGIQYF
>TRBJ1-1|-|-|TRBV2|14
TGTGCCAGCAGTGATGTGCTATTGAACACTGAAGCTTTCTTT
CASSDVLLNTEAFF
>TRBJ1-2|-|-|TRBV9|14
TGTGCCAGCAGCCCACTGGACAGTAACTATGGCTACACCTTC
CASSPLDSNYGYTF
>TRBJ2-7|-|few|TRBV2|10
TGTGCCAGCAGCTCCTACGAGCAGTACTTC
CASSSYEQYF
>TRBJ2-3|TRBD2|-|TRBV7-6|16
TGTGCCAGCAGGCCACCTCCGGGACTAGGCCCAATGATGCAGTATTTT
CASRPPPGLGPMMQYF
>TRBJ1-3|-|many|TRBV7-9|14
TGTGCCAGCAGCGCCTACAGGAATAGGAACACCATATATTTT
CASSAYRNRNTIYF
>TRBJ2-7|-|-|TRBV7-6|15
TGTGCCAGCAGCTTAAAGGTTGGGGAAGTATCCGAGCAGTACTTC
CASSLKVGEVSEQYF
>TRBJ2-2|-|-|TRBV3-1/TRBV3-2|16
TGTGCCAGCAGCCCCCCGGGCGGGAAAGGCACCGGGGAGCTGTTTTTT
CASSPPGGKGTGELFF
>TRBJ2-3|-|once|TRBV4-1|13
TGCGCCAGCAGCCAAGACCCAAGGGATACGCAGTATTTT
CASSQDPRDTQYF
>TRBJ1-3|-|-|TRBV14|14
TGTGCCAGCAGCCCTCGACCCCCACTAAACACCATATATTTT
CASSPRPPLNTIYF
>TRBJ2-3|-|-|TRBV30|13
TGTGCCTTCGCTGCGGATCCCACAGATACGCAGTATTTT
CAFAADPTDTQYF
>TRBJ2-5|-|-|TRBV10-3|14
TGTGCCATCAGTGAGGGGGTAGGGGAAGAGACCCAGTACTTC
CAISEGVGEETQYF
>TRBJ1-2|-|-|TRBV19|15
TGTGCCAGTAGTACGACCGCCGGGCCCTGGAGGGGCTACACCTTC
CASSTTAGPWRGYTF
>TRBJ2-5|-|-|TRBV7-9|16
TGTGCCAGCACCGAAAAGGAGTGGGAGGTGCGCGAGACCCAGTACTTC
CASTEKEWEVRETQYF
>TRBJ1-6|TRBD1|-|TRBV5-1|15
TGCGCCAGCAGCTTCGGGACAGCCCAAAATTCACCCCTCCACTTT
CASSFGTAQNSPLHF
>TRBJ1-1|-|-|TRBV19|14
TGTGCCAGTAGTTCCCGAGGTGTGAACACTGAAGCTTTCTTT
CASSSRGVNTEAFF
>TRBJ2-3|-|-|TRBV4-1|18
TGCGCCAGCAGCCAAGGCGCTGGAGGGGATCCCTCGGCAGATACGCAGTATTTT
CASSQGAGGDPSADTQYF
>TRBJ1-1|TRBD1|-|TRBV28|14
TGTGCCAGCACCTTGACAGGGGCTAGGGCGGTCGCTTTCTTT
CASTLTGARAVAFF
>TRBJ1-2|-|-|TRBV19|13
TGTGCCAGTAGTATAAAAATCAACTATGGCTACACCTTC
CASSIKINYGYTF
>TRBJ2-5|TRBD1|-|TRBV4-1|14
TGCGCCAGCAGTCCTCGACAGGGGCAGGAGACCCAGTACTTC
CASSPRQGQETQYF
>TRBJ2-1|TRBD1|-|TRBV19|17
TGTGCCAGTAGTATGGGCAACTGGGGACAGGCATACAATGAGCAGTTCTTC
CASSMGNWGQAYNEQFF
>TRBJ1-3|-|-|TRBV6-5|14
TGTGCCAGCAGGATGTTGACAGTTGGAAACACCATATATTTT
CASRMLTVGNTIYF
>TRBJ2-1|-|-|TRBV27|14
TGTGCCAGCAGTTTTATCAGCCTCTACAATGAGCAGTTCTTC
CASSFISLYNEQFF
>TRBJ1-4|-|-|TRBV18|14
TGTGCCAGCTCACCAGGTTTTCTTAATGAAAAACTGTTTTTT
CASSPGFLNEKLFF
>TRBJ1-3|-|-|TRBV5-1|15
TGCGCCAGCAGCTTGGACGGAACCTCTGGAAACACCATATATTTT
CASSLDGTSGNTIYF
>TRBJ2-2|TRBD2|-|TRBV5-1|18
TGCGCCAGCAGCTTGGTTTCGCTAGCGGCTCCGAACACCGGGGAGCTGTTTTTT
CASSLVSLAAPNTGELFF
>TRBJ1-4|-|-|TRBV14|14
TGTGCCAGCAGCCGTCAGGCCTTTAATGAAAAACTGTTTTTT
CASSRQAFNEKLFF
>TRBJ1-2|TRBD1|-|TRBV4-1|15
TGCGCCAGCAGCATTGGACAGGGAGGAGGGTATGGCTACACCTTC
CASSIGQGGGYGYTF
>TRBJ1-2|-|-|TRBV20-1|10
TGCAGTGCTAGAGTGGGTGGCTACACCTTC
CSARVGGYTF
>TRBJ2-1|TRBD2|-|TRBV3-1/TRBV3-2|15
TGTGCCAGCAGTAGGACTAGCGGCCCCTACAATGAGCAGTTCTTC
CASSRTSGPYNEQFF
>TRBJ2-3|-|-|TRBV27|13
TGTGCCAGCAGTTCCGGGCGCGGCGGGAAGCAGTATTTT
CASSSGRGGKQYF
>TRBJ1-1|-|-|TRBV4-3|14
TGCGCCAGCAGCCCGGCGGGTCGGAACACTGAAGCTTTCTTT
CASSPAGRNTEAFF
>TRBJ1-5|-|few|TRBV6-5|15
TGTGCCAGCAGAGATGGACAGTATAGCAATCAGCCCCAGCATTTT
CASRDGQYSNQPQHF
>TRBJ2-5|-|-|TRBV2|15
TGTGCCAGCAGCCGTTCGTCGGGCAGACAAGAGACCCAGTACTTC
CASSRSSGRQETQYF
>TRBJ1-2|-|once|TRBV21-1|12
TGTGCCAGCAGCAAAATGAACTATGGCTACACCTTC
CASSKMNYGYTF
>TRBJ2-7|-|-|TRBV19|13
TGTGCCAGTAGTCCCGGACAACCCTACGAGCAGTACTTC
CASSPGQPYEQYF
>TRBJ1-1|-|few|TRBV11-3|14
TGTGCCAGCAGCCCCGAGGCGGGGTTCCCTGAAGCTTTCTTT
CASSPEAGFPEAFF
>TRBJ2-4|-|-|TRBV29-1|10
TGCAGCGTCGGGGGTCTCATTCAGTACTTC
CSVGGLIQYF
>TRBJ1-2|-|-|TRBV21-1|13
TGTGCCAGCAGGGGAAACAGGGGGCTTGGCTACACCTTC
CASRGNRGLGYTF
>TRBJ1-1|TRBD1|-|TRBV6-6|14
TGTGCCAGCAGTTGGACAGGGAAGAACACTGAAGCTTTCTTT
CASSWTGKNTEAFF
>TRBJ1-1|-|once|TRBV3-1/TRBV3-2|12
TGTGCCAGCAGCCAAGCCCAGTCTGAAGCTTTCTTT
CASSQAQSEAFF